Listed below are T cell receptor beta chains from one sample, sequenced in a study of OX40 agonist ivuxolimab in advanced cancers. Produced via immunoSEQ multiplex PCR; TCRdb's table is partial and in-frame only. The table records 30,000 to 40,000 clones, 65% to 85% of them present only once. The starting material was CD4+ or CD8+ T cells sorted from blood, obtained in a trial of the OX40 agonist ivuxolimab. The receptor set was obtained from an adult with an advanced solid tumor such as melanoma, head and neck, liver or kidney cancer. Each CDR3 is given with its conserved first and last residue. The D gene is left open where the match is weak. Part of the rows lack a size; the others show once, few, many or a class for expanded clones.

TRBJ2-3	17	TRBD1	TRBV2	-	CASSEYPTGNRRDTQYF	TGTGCCAGCAGTGAATACCCGACAGGGAATCGCCGGGATACGCAGTATTTT
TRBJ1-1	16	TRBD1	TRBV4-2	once	CASSRQGSLMNTEAFF	TGTGCCAGCAGCCGACAGGGATCCCTTATGAACACTGAAGCTTTCTTT
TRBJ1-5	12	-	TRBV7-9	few	CASSSESLPQHF	TGTGCCAGCAGCTCCGAAAGTCTTCCCCAGCATTTT
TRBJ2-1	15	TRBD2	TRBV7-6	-	CASAWTSLGRNEQFF	TGTGCCAGCGCTTGGACTAGCCTTGGCCGCAATGAGCAGTTCTTC
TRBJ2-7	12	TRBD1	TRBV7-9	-	CASSIQGAKQYF	TGTGCCAGCAGCATACAGGGGGCTAAGCAGTACTTC
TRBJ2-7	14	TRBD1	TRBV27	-	CASSPTGSPYEQYF	TGTGCCAGCAGTCCGACAGGGTCTCCCTACGAGCAGTACTTC
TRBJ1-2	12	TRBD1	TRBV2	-	CASSARSQGDNF	TGTGCCAGCAGTGCTAGGTCACAGGGGGACAACTTC
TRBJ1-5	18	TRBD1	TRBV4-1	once	CASSQDGGTAVSNQPQHF	TGCGCCAGCAGCCAGGACGGCGGGACAGCAGTTAGCAATCAGCCCCAGCATTTT
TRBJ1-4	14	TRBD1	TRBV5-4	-	CASTGQGPNEKLFF	TGTGCCAGCACCGGACAGGGTCCTAATGAAAAACTGTTTTTT
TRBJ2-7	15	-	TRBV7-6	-	CASSLVGKGSDEQYF	TGTGCCAGCAGCTTAGTCGGGAAGGGGTCGGACGAGCAGTACTTC
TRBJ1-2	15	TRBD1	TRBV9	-	CASSARQGLLTGYTF	TGTGCCAGCAGCGCCAGACAGGGGCTTTTGACTGGCTACACCTTC
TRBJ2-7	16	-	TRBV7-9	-	CASSTTWQATTYEQYF	TGTGCCAGCAGCACAACCTGGCAGGCTACGACCTACGAGCAGTACTTC
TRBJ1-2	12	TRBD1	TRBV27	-	CANDRGHYGYTF	TGTGCCAACGACAGGGGTCACTATGGCTACACCTTC
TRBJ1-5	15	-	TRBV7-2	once	CASSLLGGGNQPQHF	TGTGCCAGCAGCTTACTCGGGGGTGGGAATCAGCCCCAGCATTTT
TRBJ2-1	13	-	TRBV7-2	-	CASSLASPGEQFF	TGTGCCAGCAGCTTAGCGAGCCCTGGAGAGCAGTTCTTC
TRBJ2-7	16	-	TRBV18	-	CASSPPAPDMTYEQYF	TGTGCCAGCTCACCACCGGCCCCAGACATGACCTACGAGCAGTACTTC
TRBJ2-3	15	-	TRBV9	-	CASTLQPGSTDTQYF	TGTGCCAGCACCCTTCAGCCAGGGAGCACAGATACGCAGTATTTT
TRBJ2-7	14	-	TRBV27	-	CASSLLGSNGEQYF	TGTGCCAGCAGTTTATTGGGTAGCAACGGCGAGCAGTACTTC
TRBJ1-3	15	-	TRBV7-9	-	CASSWLPGAGNTIYF	TGTGCCAGCAGCTGGTTACCGGGAGCTGGAAACACCATATATTTT
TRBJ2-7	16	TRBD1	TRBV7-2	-	CASSLAGTGIAYEQYF	TGTGCCAGCAGCTTAGCCGGGACAGGGATTGCCTACGAGCAGTACTTC